This is a list of T cell receptor beta chains from one sample in a study of blood T cells in healthy people across ages. MiXCR, applied by TCRdb to the 5' RACE reads, yields one record per CDR3 protein. The sample contains about 1.1 million distinct CDR3 sequences, around two fifths of which appear only once. The material sequenced was blood. The receptors were gathered from a man younger than 35 in good health. CDR3s include the opening cysteine and the closing phenylalanine or tryptophan. A D gene is named only where the DNA matches it firmly. Clone size is stated in some rows and not others, as once, few, many or a class when expanded.

j_call clone_size v_call d_call cdr3_nt cdr3_aa
TRBJ2-3 . TRBV28 TRBD1 TGTGCCAGCAGGGGACAGGGGGCCGTAGATACGCAGTATTTT CASRGQGAVDTQYF
TRBJ2-3 few TRBV5-1 TRBD2 TGCGCCAGCAGCTTGGACCTCGGGGGGGCCCCAGATACGCAGTATTTT CASSLDLGGAPDTQYF
TRBJ1-5 few TRBV6-6 . TGTGCCAGCACCTTAGGAGGGAGAAATCAGCCCCAGCATTTT CASTLGGRNQPQHF
TRBJ2-4 . TRBV29-1 . TGCAGCGTTGGGGGGGCCAGCCCAGCCAAAAACATTCAGTACTTC CSVGGASPAKNIQYF
TRBJ2-3 . TRBV12-3/TRBV12-4 . TGTGCCAGCAGCTTCGCCGGGGGCCACACAGATACGCAGTATTTT CASSFAGGHTDTQYF
TRBJ1-2 few TRBV10-3 . TGTGCCATCACCGGGGGTTTTAACTATGGCTACACCTTC CAITGGFNYGYTF
TRBJ2-3 . TRBV7-8 . TGTGCCAGCAGCTTAATACCGAGGGCCCGGATGAATACGCAGTATTTT CASSLIPRARMNTQYF
TRBJ1-4 . TRBV5-4 TRBD1 TGTGCCAGCAGCGTGGACAGGGTCTTTGGAAAACTGTTTTTT CASSVDRVFGKLFF
TRBJ1-3 . TRBV4-2 . TGTGCCAGCAGCCAAGATGTCGGGTCTTGGAACACCATATATTTT CASSQDVGSWNTIYF
TRBJ1-5 . TRBV4-3 . TGCGCCAGCAGCCAAGGGCTGTTCAATCAGCCCCAGCATTTT CASSQGLFNQPQHF
TRBJ2-1 . TRBV19 TRBD1 TGTGCCAGTAGTTACCGGGACAGGTCCTTGGATGAGCAGTTCTTC CASSYRDRSLDEQFF
TRBJ1-3 few TRBV5-1 . TGCGCCAGCAGCTTGGATTCGGGGGTCTCTGGAAACACCATATATTTT CASSLDSGVSGNTIYF
TRBJ1-2 . TRBV13 TRBD1 TGTGCCAGCAGCTCGGGACAGGGAGGCAACGGCGGCTACACCTTC CASSSGQGGNGGYTF
TRBJ2-3 many TRBV25-1 . TGTGCCAGCAGTGGGCCGGGCCCATCCCTTCTCACAGATACGCAGTATTTT CASSGPGPSLLTDTQYF
TRBJ2-3 few TRBV5-1 . TGCGCCAGCAGCCTTGACCCTCCCTCGCAGTATTTT CASSLDPPSQYF
TRBJ2-7 many TRBV12-3/TRBV12-4 TRBD1 TGTGCCAGCAGTTTAGCTTCAGGGGGCTCCTACGAGCAGTACTTC CASSLASGGSYEQYF
TRBJ2-5 . TRBV4-3 . TGCGCCAGCAGCCAAGTCGCTCGAGGTTTCGAGACCCAGTACTTC CASSQVARGFETQYF
TRBJ2-5 . TRBV7-6 . TGTGCCAGCAGCTACATCTACAAGACAGACTTGGAGACCCAGTACTTC CASSYIYKTDLETQYF
TRBJ2-2 . TRBV7-9 . TGTGCCAGCAGAATCGGGGTAGGCGGGGAGCTGTTTTTT CASRIGVGGELFF
TRBJ2-4 few TRBV6-2/TRBV6-3 TRBD1 TGTGCCAGCAGTTACGGTCGGACAGGGTTAGCCAAAAACATTCAGTACTTC CASSYGRTGLAKNIQYF
TRBJ2-7 . TRBV6-5 . TGTGCCAGCAGTTATTCGTCCGTGGGGCAGCCTCCTAGGGACAATGAGCAGTACTTC CASSYSSVGQPPRDNEQYF
TRBJ1-1 . TRBV3-1 . TGTGCCAGCAGCCCCTCGGCCGCGAACACTGAAGCTTTCTTT CASSPSAANTEAFF
TRBJ1-1 . TRBV27 . TGTGCCAGCACCGGGGGACAATACACTGAAGCTTTCTTT CASTGGQYTEAFF
TRBJ2-7 . TRBV6-2/TRBV6-3 . TGTGCCAGCAGTTACGTGAATTCCTACGAGCAGTACTTC CASSYVNSYEQYF
TRBJ1-2 few TRBV4-1 . TGCGCCAGCAGCCCTCGCGTGTGGGGGGAGGCTAACTATGGCTACACCTTC CASSPRVWGEANYGYTF
TRBJ2-5 . TRBV11-3 TRBD2 TGTGCCAGCAGCTTAGGGGGGGGGACCCAGTACTTC CASSLGGGTQYF
TRBJ2-3 . TRBV4-3 . TGCGCCAGCAGCCCCGACGCCTACTTAGGGGCTACAGATACGCAGTATTTT CASSPDAYLGATDTQYF
TRBJ1-5 . TRBV3-1 . TGTGCCAGCAGCCAAAAGTCCGGGGGTAGCAATCAGCCCCAGCATTTT CASSQKSGGSNQPQHF
TRBJ2-1 . TRBV6-5 . TGTGCCAGCAGTTGGGGAAGGCCCAATGAGCAGTTCTTC CASSWGRPNEQFF
TRBJ1-2 . TRBV6-5 . TGTGCCAGCAGTTATGTCCAGGGGAGGGGCTACACCTTC CASSYVQGRGYTF
TRBJ1-5 . TRBV4-1 . TGCGCCAGCAGCCAGGTGTCATATAGCAATCAGCCCCAGCATTTT CASSQVSYSNQPQHF
TRBJ1-4 . TRBV12-3/TRBV12-4 . TGTGCCAGCAGCCAACAGGGAGCGAGTGAAAAACTGTTTTTT CASSQQGASEKLFF
TRBJ2-1 . TRBV6-5 . TGTGCCAGCAGGGTCGCCGCCTACAATGAGCAGTTCTTC CASRVAAYNEQFF
TRBJ1-5 few TRBV3-1 . TGTGCCAGTAGTAGGGTATTCAATCAGCCCCAGCATTTT CASSRVFNQPQHF
TRBJ2-1 . TRBV20-1 TRBD2 TGCAGTGCTCCAAAACTGCTAGCGGGGGTGTTCAATGAGCAGTTCTTC CSAPKLLAGVFNEQFF
TRBJ2-1 . TRBV5-6 . TGTGCCAGCAGCTTTCCCCGAGGGGGGGCGATTCAATACAATGAGCAGTTCTTC CASSFPRGGAIQYNEQFF
TRBJ2-1 few TRBV4-1 TRBD1 TGCGCCAGCAGCCCGGGACAGGGCAGCAACAATGAGCAGTTCTTC CASSPGQGSNNEQFF
TRBJ2-5 . TRBV12-3/TRBV12-4 . TGTGCCAGCAGTTTGGGACCCCTTTCCCCCAGGTACAAGGAGACCCAGTACTTC CASSLGPLSPRYKETQYF
TRBJ2-3 few TRBV7-9 . TGTGCAGTAGCCACGGACACCCTCGCAGATACGCAGTATTTT CAVATDTLADTQYF
TRBJ2-3 . TRBV20-1 . TGCAGTGCCAGACAGTCCACAGATACGCAGTATTTT CSARQSTDTQYF
TRBJ2-3 few TRBV12-3/TRBV12-4 . TGTGCCAGCAGACCCCAATCAGATACGCAGTATTTT CASRPQSDTQYF
TRBJ1-5 . TRBV20-1 . TGCAGTGCCCAGGGGCAGGGCAATCAGCCCCAGCATTTT CSAQGQGNQPQHF
TRBJ2-7 few TRBV7-6 . TGTGCCAGCAGCTTATTAGGGTCCGGGAACGAGCAGTACTTC CASSLLGSGNEQYF
TRBJ2-1 once TRBV12-3/TRBV12-4 TRBD2 TGTGCCAGCAGGGCCCCGGGACTAGCGGGGGACGACAATGAGCAGTTCTTC CASRAPGLAGDDNEQFF
TRBJ2-1 few TRBV13 . TGTGCCAGCAGCTTTCCGGCGGACGGCCGACTCTACAATGAGCAGTTCTTC CASSFPADGRLYNEQFF
TRBJ1-1 . TRBV2 . TGTGCCAGCAGGGGGACACAAGCTTTCTTT CASRGTQAFF
TRBJ1-1 . TRBV12-3/TRBV12-4 . TGTGCCAGCAGTCCCCTCCGGGGTGCCACTGAAGCTTTCTTT CASSPLRGATEAFF
TRBJ1-5 . TRBV2 . TGTGCCAGCAGTGAAGAGGGCGGATGGCAACGTCAGCCCCAGCATTTT CASSEEGGWQRQPQHF
TRBJ2-1 . TRBV2 TRBD2 TGTGCCAGCAGTGACGGGGGGGGTTCCCACAATGAGCAGTTCTTC CASSDGGGSHNEQFF
TRBJ2-1 . TRBV25-1 TRBD1 TGTGCCAGCAGTGAATATATGGGACAGGGGGACAATGAGCAGTTCTTC CASSEYMGQGDNEQFF
TRBJ2-1 few TRBV29-1 TRBD2 TGCAGCGTTGTTGCGGAACAGGGGTGGACTAGCGGGGGGGATGAGCAGTTCTTC CSVVAEQGWTSGGDEQFF
TRBJ1-2 few TRBV9 . TGTGCCAGCAGCGTAGCTTCGACAAGCTATGGCTACACCTTC CASSVASTSYGYTF
TRBJ1-5 few TRBV4-3 . TGCGCCAGCAGCCAAGTTATAGGGAGCAATCAGCCCCAGCATTTT CASSQVIGSNQPQHF
TRBJ2-1 . TRBV9 TRBD1 TGTGCCAGCAGCCCGACAGGGGTTGGCAATGAGCAGTTCTTC CASSPTGVGNEQFF
TRBJ2-7 . TRBV3-1 . TGTGCCAGCAGCCAAGACTATACATTCAGCTCCTACGAGCAGTACTTC CASSQDYTFSSYEQYF